Given below is one TCR beta chain in context. The target antigen is unknown. The definition of stable Graves' hyperthyroidism was no ophthalmopathy progression within 18 months. J lost 2 bases, V lost 4 bases, and 4 bases had no gene match. CDR1 and CDR2 (germline): SEHNR, FQNEAQ (reference sequence). The length of the CDR3 is 14 residues. These data originate in a study of T cells in Graves' hyperthyroidism and ophthalmopathy. Study details: The authors collected peripheral blood at initial diagnosis, before any treatment. Findings and limits, study-wide: The model anticipated ophthalmopathy a median about 7 months pre-onset.

What was amplified from RNA transcripts were TCR beta CDR3 regions. The HTBI primer set served for first-round RT-PCR of the TCR CDR3. MiXCR, applied by TCRdb to the multiplex PCR reads, yields one record per CDR3 protein. The sample records 300,000 to 400,000 distinct CDR3 sequences, 15% to 20% being singletons. The gene calls are TRBV7-9 and TRBJ1-2, with 7 bases identical to TRBD1. This clonotype originated in a woman aged 50 to 60 with Graves' hyperthyroidism. The source material was blood. CDR3 protein: CASSWDSLNYGYTF. CDR3 nucleotides: TGTGCCAGCAGCTGGGACAGCCTGAACTATGGCTACACCTTC.